This T cell receptor beta chain emerged from a study of blood T cell repertoires in COVID-19. The CDR3 contains 15 residues. CDR1 and CDR2 (germline): DFQATT, SNEGSKA (reference sequence). With 3 bases removed from V and 2 bases from J, the gap between germline ends came to 16 bases. Generated by immunoSEQ multiplex PCR, the TCRdb table keeps only in-frame clones and is missing some. The sample has 250,000 to 300,000 clones; around 88% are singletons. J is TRBJ2-5 and V is TRBV20-1; D possibly corresponds to TRBD2 (5 bases). Sequenced input: peripheral blood. The origin of this receptor is a woman aged 25 to 39 who had recovered from COVID-19. In DNA form, the CDR3 reads TGCAGTGCTAGTTATTCCGGGGTTTCTCAAGAGACCCAGTACTTC. Amino acid sequence: CSASYSGVSQETQYF.